One sample yielded the 24 T cell receptor beta chains listed below, sequenced in a study of blood T cell repertoires in COVID-19. The repertoire was sequenced with immunoSEQ multiplex PCR; TCRdb's copy has only in-frame clones and lacks some. The table shows 140,000 to 150,000 clones, with 75% to 90% occurring only once. Sequenced: peripheral blood. These receptors were collected from a woman aged 55-69 years with active COVID-19.

The chain joins TRBV6-2 or TRBV6-3 to TRBJ1-4; D not resolved. Germline values: CDR1 MNHEY, CDR2 SVGEGT. With 5 bases removed from V and 4 bases from J, the gap between germline ends came to 8 bases. The CDR3 consists of 13 residues. The CDR3 nucleotides are TGTGCCAGCAGTCGGCAGGATAATGAAAAACTGTTTTTT. This translates into CASSRQDNEKLFF.

In its sample, this clone was seen once. The rearrangement joins TRBV5-4 to TRBJ2-7; possibly TRBD1 for D (5 bases). The V and J ends lost 3 bases and 2 bases respectively, with 15 bases between them. Germline V CDR1 and CDR2: SGHNT, YYREEE (reference sequence). The CDR3 runs 15 residues. CDR3 sequence: CASSSFSTVTYEQYF. The DNA of the CDR3 is TGTGCCAGCAGCTCCTTCTCGACAGTAACCTACGAGCAGTACTTC.

The chain uses TRBV7-2 and TRBJ2-7, with D possibly matching TRBD2 (7 bases). Germline CDR1 SGHTA, CDR2 FQGNSA. Between the trimmed V and J ends, which lost 5 bases and 3 bases, there was a span of 17 bases. The CDR3 extends over 15 amino acids. CDR3 DNA sequence: TGTGCCAGCAGCCATTATGCAGGGGACTACTACGAGCAGTACTTC. Translating gives CASSHYAGDYYEQYF.

The V gene is TRBV10-1, the J gene TRBJ1-5; D is uncertain. The germline V and J ends were trimmed by 2 bases and 0 bases, with 14 bases remaining between them. There are 17 residues in the CDR3. Germline V gene lookup returns CDR1 WNHNN and CDR2 SYGVQD (reference sequence). The CDR3 here is CASSEGLGGYSNQPQHF. The CDR3 coding sequence is TGCGCCAGCAGTGAGGGCTTAGGAGGATATAGCAATCAGCCCCAGCATTTT.

This clone has just a few counts. The chain has TRBV30 and TRBJ2-7; TRBD2 agrees at 14 bases. From germline, CDR1 is GTSNPN and CDR2 SVGIG (reference sequence). Losses at the gene ends were 2 bases for V and 10 bases for J; bases not matched to a gene: 7. The CDR3 has 14 residues. The CDR3 bases are TGTGCCTGGAGTCTCGGGACTAGCGGGAGTAGTCAGTACTTC. It translates to CAWSLGTSGSSQYF.

The rearrangement uses TRBV28 and TRBJ1-5, with D possibly TRBD1 on 6 matching bases. V was cut by 5 bases and J by 2 bases, with 16 bases left in between. CDR1 MDHEN and CDR2 SYDVKM come from the germline V gene. CDR3 length: 16 amino acids. Here the CDR3 DNA reads TGTGCCAGCAGTCTTCGTGGGGGGGGGCGCAATCAGCCCCAGCATTTT. Translated: CASSLRGGGRNQPQHF.

In its sample, this clone was seen once. The rearrangement joins TRBV4-1 to TRBJ2-3; TRBD2 matches 8 bases. This CDR3 comprises 16 residues. Looked up from germline, CDR1 is MGHRA and CDR2 is YSYEKL. V lost 0 bases to trimming and J lost 5 bases; unmatched junction nucleotides: 7. DNA for the CDR3: TGCGCCAGCAGCCAAGAAGCAGCGGGAGTGGGAGATACGCAGTATTTT. It codes for CASSQEAAGVGDTQYF.

The chain couples TRBV12-3 or TRBV12-4 to TRBJ2-1; TRBD2 is a possible D gene (5 bases). This CDR3 is 12 amino acids long. Trimming removed 8 bases at V and 4 bases at J, with 9 bases between. Here the CDR3 DNA reads TGTGCCAGCCAAAGAGGGTACAATGAGCAGTTCTTC. It codes for CASQRGYNEQFF.

This clone was found a few times. The gene calls are TRBV18 and TRBJ2-2; D uncertain. Trimming took 6 bases from V and 4 from J, leaving 3 bases between them. Germline V lookup: CDR1 KGHSH, CDR2 LQKENI. The CDR3 has 11 amino acids. As DNA, the CDR3 is TGTGCCAGCTCCTTCACCGGGGAGCTGTTTTTT. It specifies CASSFTGELFF.

The rearrangement uses TRBV21-1 and TRBJ2-7; TRBD2 was called by the table and not checked on the DNA. TRBV21-1 counts as a pseudogene. This CDR3 spans 19 amino acids. The CDR3 bases are TGTGCCAGCAGCCGACGACTAGCGGGAGGGCCTGAGCCCCCCTACGAGCAGTACTTC. The encoded protein is CASSRRLAGGPEPPYEQYF.

The chain has TRBV7-2 and TRBJ2-5; D not certain. The CDR3 has 14 residues. The V and J ends lost 5 bases and 4 bases respectively, with 14 bases between them. Germline-derived CDR1 and CDR2 are SGHTA and FQGNSA. CDR3 sequence reads: CASSPNSRGETQYF. The CDR3 nucleotides read TGTGCCAGCAGCCCTAATAGCCGCGGAGAGACCCAGTACTTC.

This clone occurred a few times. This chain uses TRBV27 with TRBJ1-6, with D perhaps matching TRBD1 (6 bases). The CDR3 spans 14 residues. Per germline, CDR1 MNHEY and CDR2 SMNVEV (reference sequence). Trimming removed 3 bases at V and 7 bases at J, with 10 bases between. CDR3 sequence (DNA): TGTGCCAGCAGTTTTAGGACAGTCAATTCACCCCTCCACTTT. Its protein is CASSFRTVNSPLHF.

The rearrangement links TRBV7-3 to TRBJ1-1; the D gene is possibly TRBD1 (6 bases). V was trimmed by 1 base and J by 11 bases, leaving 14 bases between them. The CDR3 has 13 residues. CDR1 and CDR2 from the germline V gene are SGHTA and FQGTGA. In nucleotides, the CDR3 is TGTGCCAGCAGCTTAAGCAGGGGAAAGGCGGCTTTCTTT. Protein: CASSLSRGKAAFF.

The chain has TRBV6-5 and TRBJ1-2, with D possibly TRBD1 on 6 matching bases. This CDR3 is built from 15 residues. CDR1 MNHEY and CDR2 SVGAGI come from the germline V gene. Between the trimmed V and J ends, which lost 0 bases and 2 bases, there was a span of 10 bases. CDR3 loop: CASSYSGTGNYGYTF. As DNA, the CDR3 is TGTGCCAGCAGTTACTCGGGAACAGGGAACTATGGCTACACCTTC.

This clone was counted only a few times. The V call is TRBV12-5, the J call TRBJ1-1, with D tentatively TRBD1 (5 bases). Germline values: CDR1 LGHNT, CDR2 FRNRAP. The CDR3 spans 13 residues. The ends were cut back, 4 bases at V and 4 bases at J, with 10 bases in the middle. CDR3 in DNA: TGTGCTAGTGGTTGGGCGGGGGGCACTGAAGCTTTCTTT. It encodes CASGWAGGTEAFF. Drawing the rest from reference TRBV12-5 and TRBJ1-1, the complete variable domain is DARVTQTPRHKVTEMGQEVTMRCQPILGHNTVFWYRQTMMQGLELLAYFRNRAPLDDSGMPKDRFSAEMPDATLATLKIQPSEPRDSAVYFCASGWAGGTEAFFGQGTRLTVV.

V gene TRBV18 combines with J gene TRBJ1-2; D not resolved. Germline V gene lookup returns CDR1 KGHSH and CDR2 LQKENI. Trimming shortened V by 2 bases and J by 3 bases, and 7 bases separated the two germline ends. This CDR3 spans 13 amino acids. The CDR3 region has the DNA TGTGCCAGCTCACCAAACGGGGACTATGGCTACACCTTC. Translated, it gives CASSPNGDYGYTF.

The V and J genes are TRBV28 and TRBJ2-1; 15 positions agree with TRBD2. J lost 9 bases, V lost 7 bases, and 7 bases had no gene match. This CDR3 is 15 amino acids long. Germline V gene lookup returns CDR1 MDHEN and CDR2 SYDVKM. Here the CDR3 reads CASIPPGLAGGEQFF. The DNA for the CDR3 is TGTGCCAGCATACCACCGGGACTAGCGGGAGGTGAGCAGTTCTTC. Complete variable domain (other parts from reference TRBV28 and TRBJ2-1): DVKVTQSSRYLVKRTGEKVFLECVQDMDHENMFWYRQDPGLGLRLIYFSYDVKMKEKGDIPEGYSVSREKKERFSLILESASTNQTSMYLCASIPPGLAGGEQFFGPGTRLTVL.

V is TRBV2 and J is TRBJ2-3; TRBD2 aligns across 9 bases. CDR3 length equals 15 residues. Germline V gives CDR1 SNHLY, CDR2 FYNNEI. After removal of 6 bases from V and 6 bases from J, the junction contained 10 bases not matched to a gene. This chain's CDR3 is CASRKRTSEGDTQYF. DNA of the CDR3: TGTGCCAGCAGAAAACGGACTAGCGAGGGGGATACGCAGTATTTT.

The count of this clone is one. V is TRBV2 and J is TRBJ2-1; 11 bases fit TRBD2. Germline V gene lookup returns CDR1 SNHLY and CDR2 FYNNEI. The J segment lost 6 bases and the V segment lost 8 bases, leaving 6 bases of the junction unmatched. This CDR3 is built from 14 residues. CDR3 residues: CASGGTSGVNEQFF. CDR3 nucleotides: TGTGCCAGCGGCGGGACTAGCGGCGTCAATGAGCAGTTCTTC.

This sequence joins TRBV30 and TRBJ2-6; no clear D. CDR1 GTSNPN and CDR2 SVGIG come from the germline V gene (reference sequence). Trimming pared 1 base from V and 0 bases from J, leaving 7 bases between. This CDR3 is 15 amino acids long. The CDR3 DNA is TGTGCCTGGAGTGATTTCCGCTCTGGGGCCAACGTCCTGACTTTC. Translating gives CAWSDFRSGANVLTF.

This chain joins TRBV6-5 and TRBJ1-4, with 8 nucleotides matching TRBD1. In germline, CDR1 is MNHEY, CDR2 SVGAGI. The junction had 5 bases not matched to a gene; V was cut back by 2 bases and J by 6 bases. The CDR3 consists of 15 residues. This chain's CDR3 is CASSYTGTGYEKLFF. The CDR3, as DNA: TGTGCCAGCAGTTACACCGGGACAGGCTATGAAAAACTGTTTTTT.

The rearrangement uses TRBV6-2 or TRBV6-3 and TRBJ1-6; 7 nucleotides match TRBD1. V was clipped by 5 bases and J by 8 bases; unmatched bases: 9. The germline V gene encodes CDR1 MNHEY and CDR2 SVGEGT. CDR3 length: 15 residues. This CDR3 is CASSNVNRGYSPLHF. The DNA for the CDR3 is TGTGCCAGCAGTAACGTAAACAGGGGTTATTCACCCCTCCACTTT.

The chain joins TRBV7-9 to TRBJ2-1; D may be TRBD2 (7 bases). V was pared by 0 bases and J by 9 bases, with 18 bases between. In germline, CDR1 is SEHNR, CDR2 FQNEAQ (reference sequence). The CDR3 spans 16 residues. CDR3 coding DNA: TGTGCCAGCAGCTTAGCGTACGGTCAGGGGAGGGGTGAGCAGTTCTTC. It encodes CASSLAYGQGRGEQFF.

The rearrangement joins TRBV7-9 to TRBJ1-1; 9 bases are a match to TRBD1. The V and J ends lost 5 bases and 0 bases, in that order; junction bases with no gene match: 7. Germline V gene sequence: CDR1 SEHNR, CDR2 FQNEAQ (reference sequence). The CDR3 is 16 residues long. The CDR3: CASSPGTGNMNTEAFF. The CDR3, as DNA: TGTGCCAGCAGCCCCGGGACAGGGAACATGAACACTGAAGCTTTCTTT.